Shown below are 20 T cell receptor beta chains from a single sample sequenced in a study of chemoradiotherapy in HPV16-positive cancers. The table came from immunoSEQ multiplex PCR; TCRdb's copy has only in-frame clones and leaves some out. Of about 8,400 clones listed, 70% to 90% are singletons. The sequencing here drew on tumor tissue, taken from a patient who underwent chemoradiotherapy. The source of these receptors is a human donor with HPV-associated anogenital cancer.

This clone appeared a few times. This chain connects TRBV29-1 to TRBJ2-7; 7 nucleotides match TRBD2. V was clipped by 3 bases and J by 6 bases; unmatched bases: 8. The V gene's germline CDR1 is SQVTM and CDR2 ANQGSEA. The CDR3 is 13 amino acids. CDR3 region: CSVDGGGGTEQYF. The CDR3 DNA is TGCAGCGTTGACGGTGGGGGAGGGACCGAGCAGTACTTC.

V gene TRBV2 combines with J gene TRBJ2-5; TRBD2 aligns across 8 bases. Germline CDR1 reads SNHLY; CDR2 reads FYNNEI. The CDR3 covers 16 residues. The J segment lost 4 bases and the V segment lost 6 bases, leaving 13 bases of the junction unmatched. For the CDR3, the DNA is TGTGCCAGCAGCAGTTGGACGGGGGGGCCGACAGAGACCCAGTACTTC. Amino acid sequence: CASSSWTGGPTETQYF.

This clone was detected once. The chain combines TRBV25-1 with TRBJ1-6; tentative D call: TRBD1 (5 bases). Trimming shortened V by 2 bases and J by 7 bases, and 12 bases separated the two germline ends. The CDR3 has 15 residues. The germline CDR1 and CDR2 sequences are MGHDK and SYGVNS. The CDR3 here is CASSEEGFVNSPLHF. The CDR3 DNA is TGTGCCAGCAGTGAAGAGGGGTTTGTGAATTCACCCCTCCACTTT.

CDR3 sequence reads: CASSYTAQVSGNTIYF. In DNA, the CDR3 is TGTGCCAGCAGTTACACAGCTCAAGTCTCTGGAAACACCATATATTTT. The chain carries TRBV6-5 and TRBJ1-3; no firm D call. V was cut by 2 bases and J by 0 bases, with 11 bases left in between. CDR3 size: 16 residues. The germline gives CDR1 MNHEY, CDR2 SVGAGI.

This chain connects TRBV6-1 to TRBJ2-1; D is perhaps TRBD1 or TRBD2 (5 bases each). Germline values: CDR1 MNHNS, CDR2 SASEGT. The CDR3 sequence is 11 residues long. The germline V and J ends were trimmed by 8 bases and 7 bases, with 9 bases remaining between them. The CDR3 sequence: CASLEGNEQFF. The DNA for the CDR3 is TGTGCCAGCCTCGAGGGGAATGAGCAGTTCTTC.

The chain combines TRBV7-9 with TRBJ1-1; D is unresolved. This CDR3 comprises 13 residues. The V end was cut by 4 bases, the J end by 7 bases, with 13 bases between. Germline V CDR1 and CDR2: SEHNR, FQNEAQ (reference sequence). The CDR3 coding sequence is TGTGCCAGCAGCTCAAAAGGGCCCAGTGAAGCTTTCTTT. It codes for CASSSKGPSEAFF.

This clone was seen a single time. J is TRBJ1-4 and V is TRBV7-9; D might be TRBD1 (5 bases). Trimming took 10 bases from V and 3 from J, leaving 15 bases between them. Germline lookup yields CDR1 SEHNR and CDR2 FQNEAQ (reference sequence). The CDR3 is 14 amino acids. The CDR3 DNA reads as TGTGCCATCCAATTAAGACAGCCTAATGAAAAACTGTTTTTT. This sequence encodes CAIQLRQPNEKLFF.

V gene TRBV30 combines with J gene TRBJ1-2; D might be TRBD1 (6 bases). CDR3 size: 13 residues. CDR1 and CDR2 from the germline V gene are GTSNPN and SVGIG (reference sequence). Trimming left V 5 bases short and J 4 bases short, with 14 bases between. Here the CDR3 DNA reads TGTGCCTGGGCAATACAGGGAGGCTATGGCTACACCTTC. The encoded protein is CAWAIQGGYGYTF.

This chain joins TRBV6-5 and TRBJ1-1; a possible D gene is TRBD1 (5 bases). V lost 6 bases and J 1 base, leaving 12 bases between the germline ends. CDR1 and CDR2 from the germline V gene are MNHEY and SVGAGI. This CDR3 is 14 amino acids long. The DNA for the CDR3 is TGTGCCAGCAGAACCCGGGACTGGAACACTGAAGCTTTCTTT. It codes for CASRTRDWNTEAFF.

This chain links TRBV11-3 with TRBJ2-3; no definite D call. The CDR3 length is 13 residues. Trimming took off 3 bases at V and 0 bases at J, with 4 bases between the two ends. The germline V gene has CDR1 SGHNT and CDR2 YENEEA. The DNA for the CDR3 is TGTGCCAGCAGCTTGGGCAGCACAGATACGCAGTATTTT. It encodes CASSLGSTDTQYF.

The count of this clone is one. The chain uses TRBV5-1 and TRBJ2-3; TRBD2 is a possible D gene (6 bases). V lost 1 base and J 5 bases, leaving 11 bases between the germline ends. CDR1 and CDR2 (germline): SGHRS, YFSETQ. The CDR3 is 14 residues long. CDR3 coding DNA: TGCGCCAGCAGCTTGTCTCCGGGGGAAGATACGCAGTATTTT. This codes for CASSLSPGEDTQYF.

This sequence joins TRBV7-9 and TRBJ1-2; 9 bases are shared with TRBD1. Germline V gene sequence: CDR1 SEHNR, CDR2 FQNEAQ (reference sequence). Unmatched junction bases numbered 2, after V lost 5 bases and J lost 4 bases. CDR3 length: 13 amino acids. The CDR3 coding sequence is TGTGCCAGCAGCCCGGACAGGGGCTATGGCTACACCTTC. Translated, it gives CASSPDRGYGYTF.

The CDR3: CASTLRANSPLHF. The CDR3 DNA follows: TGTGCCAGCACCCTGAGGGCCAATTCACCCCTCCACTTT. The V gene is TRBV27, the J gene TRBJ1-6; D is unresolved. Germline CDR1 MNHEY, CDR2 SMNVEV (reference sequence). V gave up 7 bases and J gave up 7 bases, with 11 bases separating them. The CDR3 consists of 13 residues.

The rearrangement links TRBV10-3 to TRBJ2-7; D perhaps matches TRBD2 (7 bases). Germline-derived CDR1 and CDR2 are ENHRY and SYGVKD. V gave up 5 bases and J gave up 4 bases, with 18 bases separating them. This CDR3 comprises 15 residues. CDR3 loop: CAISTLRGGLYEQYF. For the CDR3, the DNA is TGTGCCATCAGTACACTTAGGGGGGGTCTTTACGAGCAGTACTTC.

The rearrangement joins TRBV5-1 to TRBJ1-1, with 8 bases that match TRBD1. The CDR3 has 18 residues. The ends lost 4 bases at V and 1 base at J; junction bases unmatched: 15. Germline values: CDR1 SGHRS, CDR2 YFSETQ. This CDR3 is CASSTRTGPITRNTEAFF. Here the CDR3 DNA reads TGCGCCAGCAGCACCCGGACAGGGCCCATCACAAGGAACACTGAAGCTTTCTTT. Supplemented by reference TRBV5-1 and TRBJ1-1, the full variable domain reads KAGVTQTPRYLIKTRGQQVTLSCSPISGHRSVSWYQQTPGQGLQFLFEYFSETQRNKGNFPGRFSGRQFSNSRSEMNVSTLELGDSALYLCASSTRTGPITRNTEAFFGQGTRLTVV.

This chain connects TRBV5-1 to TRBJ1-3; 9 bases are a match to TRBD1. The CDR3 is made up of 15 amino acids. With V trimmed by 4 bases and J by 6 bases, 8 bases remained unmatched. CDR1 is SGHRS, CDR2 YFSETQ, per germline. CDR3 sequence: CASSPTGGEENTIYF. The CDR3 coding sequence is TGCGCCAGCAGCCCAACAGGGGGCGAGGAAAACACCATATATTTT.

The V gene is TRBV7-9, the J gene TRBJ2-1, with 10 bases matching TRBD2. The V gene's germline CDR1 is SEHNR and CDR2 FQNEAQ (reference sequence). The CDR3 sequence is 16 residues long. J lost 1 base, V lost 4 bases, and 4 bases had no gene match. The CDR3 spells CASSSLAGLSYNEQFF. CDR3 nucleotide sequence: TGTGCCAGCAGCTCACTAGCGGGGCTATCCTACAATGAGCAGTTCTTC.

The chain links TRBV28 to TRBJ1-2; the D gene is possibly TRBD1 (5 bases). The CDR3 extends over 11 amino acids. The V gene's germline CDR1 is MDHEN and CDR2 SYDVKM. DNA for the CDR3: TGTCATACACGGGGCAACTATGGCTACACCTTC. The encoded protein is CHTRGNYGYTF.

This clone was seen once. This chain joins TRBV12-5 and TRBJ1-2, with D unresolved. With 0 bases removed from V and 4 bases from J, the gap between germline ends came to 12 bases. The CDR3 length is 15 residues. In germline, CDR1 is LGHNT, CDR2 FRNRAP. The CDR3, as DNA: TGTGCTAGTGGTTTGGTAGAAGGTTCTGGCTATGGCTACACCTTC. This sequence encodes CASGLVEGSGYGYTF.

This clone has just a few counts. CDR3 bases: TGTGCCAGCAGCTTAGAGGGTGCGAACACGTTCCACGAGCAGTACTTC. Protein product: CASSLEGANTFHEQYF. The rearrangement uses TRBV7-8 and TRBJ2-7, with D uncertain. Per germline, CDR1 SGHVS and CDR2 FQNEAQ. V shed 1 base and J shed 5 bases, with 18 bases lying between them. The CDR3 consists of 16 residues.